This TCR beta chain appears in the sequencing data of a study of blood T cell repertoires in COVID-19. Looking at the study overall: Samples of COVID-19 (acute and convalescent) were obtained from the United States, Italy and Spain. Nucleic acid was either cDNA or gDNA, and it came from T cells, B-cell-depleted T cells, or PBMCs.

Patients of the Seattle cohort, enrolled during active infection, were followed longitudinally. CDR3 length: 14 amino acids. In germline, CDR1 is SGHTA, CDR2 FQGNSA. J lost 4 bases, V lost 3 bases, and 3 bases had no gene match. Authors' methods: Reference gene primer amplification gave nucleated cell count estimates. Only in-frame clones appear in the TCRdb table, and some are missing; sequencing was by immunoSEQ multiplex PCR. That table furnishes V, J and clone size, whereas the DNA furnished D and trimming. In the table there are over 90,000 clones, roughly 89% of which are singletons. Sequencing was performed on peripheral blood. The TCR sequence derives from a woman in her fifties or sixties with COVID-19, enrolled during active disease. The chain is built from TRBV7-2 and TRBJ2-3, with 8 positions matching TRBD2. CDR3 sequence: CASSFAGGPDTQYF. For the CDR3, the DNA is TGTGCCAGCAGCTTTGCGGGGGGCCCAGATACGCAGTATTTT.